The 28 T cell receptor beta chains reported below all come from one sample, sequenced in a study of shared clonotypes between healthy human individuals (dated by TCRdb to 2020 to 2022). The library was prepared using the immunoSEQ multiplex PCR assay. TCRdb retrieved this table from immuneACCESS and kept in-frame rearrangements only. Not all clones are present; in checked studies, unresolved V genes account for under half, and no reason is known for the remainder. This sample holds about 2.4 million clones; 93% were observed only once. The ten top clones hold around 0.4% of the sample. Material for sequencing was naive CD4+ T cells from PBMCs. Sample cell subset or site, as interpreted from the label and publication: CD45RA+ positively selected. Source of these receptors: a young man in good health. Some clones in this sample may be carry-over from other donors' samples.

The V call is TRBV28, the J call TRBJ2-5; D possibly corresponds to TRBD2 (5 bases). The CDR3 is 11 residues long. Germline V CDR1 and CDR2: MDHEN, SYDVKM. V lost 11 bases and J lost 0, with 7 bases in between. DNA for the CDR3: TGTGCCGGGGAGCACCAAGAGACCCAGTACTTC. Translated, it gives CAGEHQETQYF.

The chain uses TRBV5-4 and TRBJ1-1; perhaps TRBD1 as D (5 bases). The CDR3 totals 14 residues. Germline V CDR1 and CDR2: SGHNT, YYREEE (reference sequence). V was cut by 2 bases and J by 5 bases, with 13 bases left in between. The CDR3 loop reads CASSFVEWGTEAFF. CDR3 nucleotide sequence: TGTGCCAGCAGCTTTGTCGAGTGGGGGACTGAAGCTTTCTTT. Filled out from reference TRBV5-4 and TRBJ1-1, the complete variable domain reads ETGVTQSPTHLIKTRGQQVTLRCSSQSGHNTVSWYQQALGQGPQFIFQYYREEENGRGNFPPRFSGLQFPNYSSELNVNALELDDSALYLCASSFVEWGTEAFFGQGTRLTVV.

This clone is a singleton in its sample. The V and J genes are TRBV6-5 and TRBJ2-5; a weak D match, TRBD1 (5 bases). This CDR3 has 13 amino acids. Germline CDR1 is MNHEY and CDR2 is SVGAGI. V lost 2 bases to trimming and J lost 7 bases, with 11 bases between them. The CDR3 region is CASSYGAQRTQYF. In DNA form, the CDR3 reads TGTGCCAGCAGTTACGGGGCCCAGAGGACCCAGTACTTC.

This clone has only one observation. The genes are TRBV25-1 and TRBJ2-2; either TRBD1 or TRBD2 may fit D (6 bases each). Germline V lookup: CDR1 MGHDK, CDR2 SYGVNS. V was trimmed by 6 bases and J by 6 bases, leaving 8 bases between them. The CDR3 runs to 12 residues. CDR3 protein: CASRRGAGELFF. CDR3 nucleotides: TGTGCCAGCAGGAGGGGGGCCGGGGAGCTGTTTTTT.

This clone has just one count. The chain carries TRBV5-1 and TRBJ2-4; 9 bases align to TRBD2. V lost 4 bases, J lost 6 bases, and 8 bases stayed unmatched. This CDR3 spans 15 amino acids. CDR1 and CDR2 (germline): SGHRS, YFSETQ. The CDR3 loop is CASSPTSGDLNIQYF. The DNA of the CDR3 is TGCGCCAGCAGCCCGACTAGCGGTGATCTAAACATTCAGTACTTC.

In DNA, the CDR3 is TGTGCCAGCAGCTTAGAACTAGCGGGCGAGCAGTTCTTC. Protein product: CASSLELAGEQFF. V usage is TRBV7-9 and J usage is TRBJ2-1; the match to TRBD2 covers 9 bases. The length of the CDR3 is 13 residues. Germline CDR1 is SEHNR and CDR2 is FQNEAQ (reference sequence). Trimming removed 1 base from V and 10 bases from J; junction bases left unmatched: 2.

The V gene is TRBV30, the J gene TRBJ1-1, with D uncertain. V dropped 0 bases and J dropped 5 bases, with 10 bases sitting between them. There are 13 residues in the CDR3. Germline values: CDR1 GTSNPN, CDR2 SVGIG (reference sequence). The DNA of the CDR3 is TGTGCCTGGAGTGTAAGGGAGAAGACTGAAGCTTTCTTT. It yields the protein CAWSVREKTEAFF.

This chain connects TRBV27 to TRBJ2-7; 7 nucleotides agree with TRBD2. Germline CDR1 MNHEY, CDR2 SMNVEV (reference sequence). V trimming: 2 bases; J trimming: 0 bases; junction bases outside the gene matches: 10. The CDR3 covers 17 residues. The CDR3 nucleotides are TGTGCCAGCAGTTTAAAGGGACGCGGGAGTAGCTCCTACGAGCAGTACTTC. Protein: CASSLKGRGSSSYEQYF.

Details on this clone: The same CDR3 can be traced to other DNA sequences in this sample. This CDR3 is CASSLDRGSYNEQFF. The CDR3 DNA sequence: TGTGCCAGCAGCTTAGACCGGGGTTCCTACAATGAGCAGTTCTTC. This chain uses TRBV7-2 with TRBJ2-1; the D gene is possibly TRBD2 (5 bases). V was pared by 1 base and J by 1 base, with 8 bases between. Looked up from germline, CDR1 is SGHTA and CDR2 is FQGNSA. CDR3 size: 15 residues.

The chain employs TRBV2 and TRBJ2-7; possibly TRBD2 for D (7 bases). V lost 6 bases and J lost 5, with 23 bases in between. Germline CDR1 and CDR2: SNHLY and FYNNEI. This CDR3 spans 16 amino acids. For the CDR3, the DNA is TGTGCCAGCAGAGACCGGGAGGCAGGGGCTTTCCACGAGCAGTACTTC. Amino acid sequence: CASRDREAGAFHEQYF.

The chain has TRBV5-5 and TRBJ2-7, with a tentative D call TRBD1 (6 bases). Trimming stripped 0 bases from V and 3 bases from J, with 16 bases between. Germline V gene data show CDR1 as SGHKS and CDR2 as YYEKEE (reference sequence). CDR3 length: 16 amino acids. DNA of the CDR3: TGTGCCAGCAGCTTGGGGCCCCAGGGGTCCTACTACGAGCAGTACTTC. It is translated as CASSLGPQGSYYEQYF.

This chain links TRBV11-1 with TRBJ1-2; D remains unclear. Trimming removed 4 bases at V and 8 bases at J, with 8 bases between. CDR3 size: 11 residues. CDR1 and CDR2 (germline): SGHAT, FQDESV (reference sequence). Here the CDR3 DNA reads TGTGCCAGCAGCTCGACGGGCGGCTACACCTTC. Protein: CASSSTGGYTF.

The rearrangement links TRBV4-2 to TRBJ1-6; D not resolved. CDR1 is LGHNA and CDR2 is YNFKEQ in the germline V gene. This CDR3 has 14 residues. V gave up 0 bases and J gave up 6 bases, with 6 bases separating them. The CDR3 DNA sequence: TGTGCCAGCAGCCAAGATCCCACTAATTCACCCCTCCACTTT. Protein: CASSQDPTNSPLHF.

V gene TRBV19 combines with J gene TRBJ1-1, with a weak D call TRBD1 (6 bases). V dropped 0 bases and J dropped 0 bases, with 14 bases sitting between them. Germline-derived CDR1 and CDR2 are LNHDA and SQIVND (reference sequence). CDR3 length: 17 residues. DNA of the CDR3: TGTGCCAGTAGTATAGATCGCGGAGGACAGATGAACACTGAAGCTTTCTTT. It is translated as CASSIDRGGQMNTEAFF.

This chain links TRBV5-1 with TRBJ2-3; D might be TRBD2 (6 bases). Trimming pared 4 bases from V and 3 bases from J, leaving 15 bases between. The CDR3 is 15 amino acids. CDR1 is SGHRS and CDR2 is YFSETQ in the germline V gene. Written as DNA, the CDR3 is TGCGCCAGCAGCGCGGGGCCCAAGGGGACAGATACGCAGTATTTT. Amino acids: CASSAGPKGTDTQYF.

The V and J genes are TRBV18 and TRBJ2-7; 7 bases map to TRBD1. The CDR3 has 13 amino acids. With V trimmed by 3 bases and J by 3 bases, 2 bases remained unmatched. In germline, CDR1 is KGHSH, CDR2 LQKENI. CDR3: CASSPGQHYEQYF. The CDR3, as DNA: TGTGCCAGCTCACCGGGACAGCACTACGAGCAGTACTTC.

This chain joins TRBV4-3 and TRBJ2-2, with D possibly TRBD2 on 5 matching bases. CDR3 length: 16 amino acids. The V and J ends lost 3 bases and 0 bases respectively, with 11 bases between them. Germline V gene sequence: CDR1 LGHNA, CDR2 YSLEER. CDR3 coding DNA: TGCGCCAGCAGCCACAATTGGGGAGCGAACACCGGGGAGCTGTTTTTT. This gives the protein CASSHNWGANTGELFF.

The V gene is TRBV30, the J gene TRBJ2-7; the D gene is possibly TRBD2 (6 bases). The CDR3 is 13 amino acids. CDR1 and CDR2 (germline): GTSNPN, SVGIG (reference sequence). V gave up 5 bases and J gave up 0 bases, with 11 bases separating them. This CDR3 reads CAWDQGLSYEQYF. In DNA form, the CDR3 reads TGTGCCTGGGACCAGGGACTCTCCTACGAGCAGTACTTC. Based on the CDR3 plus reference TRBV30 and TRBJ2-7, the full variable domain is SQTIHQWPATLVQPVGSPLSLECTVEGTSNPNLYWYRQAAGRGLQLLFYSVGIGQISSEVPQNLSASRPQDRQFILSSKKLLLSDSGFYLCAWDQGLSYEQYFGPGTRLTVT.

Points on this clone: The sample has other DNA sequences that encode this CDR3 too. This sequence joins TRBV6-5 and TRBJ2-5, with D unclear. The CDR3 is 11 amino acids. Trimming pared 9 bases from V and 4 bases from J, leaving 9 bases between. Germline assignment: CDR1 MNHEY and CDR2 SVGAGI. In DNA form, the CDR3 reads TGTGCCAGTACCTCTGGAGAGACCCAGTACTTC. It yields the protein CASTSGETQYF.

The genes are TRBV5-1 and TRBJ2-2; 8 nucleotides agree with TRBD1. Germline CDR1 and CDR2: SGHRS and YFSETQ. This CDR3 is built from 15 residues. After removal of 0 bases from V and 6 bases from J, the junction contained 4 bases not matched to a gene. CDR3 in DNA: TGCGCCAGCAGCTTGGGGCAGGGGGCGGCCGGGGAGCTGTTTTTT. This translates into CASSLGQGAAGELFF.

The V and J genes are TRBV11-2 and TRBJ2-5; TRBD2 is a possible D gene (5 bases). TRBJ2-7 explains the end of the DNA better; the J call may be wrong. The germline V gene has CDR1 SGHAT and CDR2 FQNNGV. This CDR3 has 13 amino acids. CDR3 nucleotide sequence: TGTGCCAGCAGCTCGGACTTAGCCTCCGAGCAGTACTTC. Translation: CASSSDLASEQYF.

CDR3 coding DNA: TGTGCCAGCAGTTTAGAAGCGGGGGCGACGATTGAAGCTTTCTTT. Residues: CASSLEAGATIEAFF. The gene calls are TRBV28 and TRBJ1-1; possible D gene TRBD1, 6 bases. The V end lost 2 bases, the J end lost 7 bases, and 17 bases lay between the germline ends. The CDR3 consists of 15 residues. CDR1 and CDR2 from the germline V gene are MDHEN and SYDVKM.

The V and J genes are TRBV4-2 and TRBJ1-1; D ambiguous. The V and J ends lost 0 bases and 5 bases respectively, with 13 bases between them. This CDR3 region has 15 residues. In germline, CDR1 is LGHNA, CDR2 YNFKEQ. The CDR3 region is CASSQDVGSGTEAFF. CDR3 nucleotide sequence: TGTGCCAGCAGCCAAGACGTGGGTTCGGGAACTGAAGCTTTCTTT.

The rearrangement joins TRBV6-4 to TRBJ2-2, with TRBD2 matching over 7 bases. V lost 6 bases and J lost 8; bases outside the gene matches: 18. This CDR3 spans 17 amino acids. Germline CDR1 MRHNA, CDR2 SNTAGT. CDR3 protein: CASRGREVEREGGELFF. The CDR3 DNA reads as TGTGCCAGCAGGGGCCGGGAGGTGGAGCGGGAAGGTGGGGAGCTGTTTTTT.

CDR3 nucleotides: TGTGCCAGCACCTCCGGACAGGGGGGATACGAGCAGTACTTC. Protein: CASTSGQGGYEQYF. The chain combines TRBV7-9 with TRBJ2-5, with 10 nucleotides matching TRBD1. With the DNA end fitting TRBJ2-7 better, the J assignment may be wrong. The length of the CDR3 is 14 residues. CDR1 is SEHNR, CDR2 FQNEAQ, per germline (reference sequence).

The chain employs TRBV2 and TRBJ2-7; a weak D match, TRBD1 (5 bases). The CDR3 length is 14 residues. V lost 4 bases to trimming and J lost 6 bases, with 16 bases between them. Germline V CDR1 and CDR2: SNHLY, FYNNEI. The CDR3 DNA reads as TGTGCCAGCAGTGTTGGGCAGGGTACCGTCGAGCAGTACTTC. It yields the protein CASSVGQGTVEQYF.

The chain joins TRBV27 to TRBJ1-1; D is undetermined. The CDR3 spans 14 residues. V was cut by 0 bases and J by 6 bases, with 11 bases left in between. Germline V gene lookup returns CDR1 MNHEY and CDR2 SMNVEV (reference sequence). CDR3 nucleotide sequence: TGTGCCAGCAGTTTATCACGTGGTCCCCCTGAAGCTTTCTTT. Encoded protein: CASSLSRGPPEAFF.

A single count supports this clone. The chain carries TRBV5-1 and TRBJ2-2, with 7 bases lining up with TRBD1. V lost 0 bases and J lost 8; bases outside the gene matches: 10. Germline CDR1 is SGHRS and CDR2 is YFSETQ. CDR3 size: 16 residues. In DNA form, the CDR3 reads TGCGCCAGCAGCTTGGAAGTTTCGGACAGGCCGGGGGAGCTGTTTTTT. This codes for CASSLEVSDRPGELFF. The whole variable domain, filled in from reference TRBV5-1 and TRBJ2-2, reads KAGVTQTPRYLIKTRGQQVTLSCSPISGHRSVSWYQQTPGQGLQFLFEYFSETQRNKGNFPGRFSGRQFSNSRSEMNVSTLELGDSALYLCASSLEVSDRPGELFFGEGSRLTVL.